The 3 T cell receptor beta chains below come from one sample, sequenced in a study of OX40 agonist ivuxolimab in advanced cancers. Here immunoSEQ multiplex PCR was the method, and the copy in TCRdb shows in-frame clones only, minus some. The repertoire holds roughly 100,000 clones, with about 83% as singletons. This material consisted of CD4+ or CD8+ T cells sorted from blood, taken in a trial of the OX40 agonist ivuxolimab. Receptors originate from an adult with an advanced solid tumor such as melanoma, head and neck, liver or kidney cancer.

This clone was seen a few times. The chain joins TRBV6-5 to TRBJ1-4, with D possibly TRBD1 on 6 matching bases. V lost 4 bases and J lost 1, with 10 bases in between. The CDR3 loop spans 15 amino acids. Germline V gene sequence: CDR1 MNHEY, CDR2 SVGAGI. In DNA, the CDR3 is TGTGCCAGCAGTTTCACGACAGGAACTAATGAAAAACTGTTTTTT. It specifies CASSFTTGTNEKLFF.

The count of this clone is one. The chain has TRBV11-2 and TRBJ2-3, with 10 bases identical to TRBD1. CDR3 length equals 16 residues. V lost 1 base and J lost 2; bases outside the gene matches: 3. Germline CDR1 and CDR2: SGHAT and FQNNGV. The DNA for the CDR3 is TGTGCCAGCAGCTTAGGGGACAGGGGCCACACAGATACGCAGTATTTT. It translates to CASSLGDRGHTDTQYF.

The chain couples TRBV10-3 to TRBJ1-2; 8 nucleotides align to TRBD1. CDR1 and CDR2 (germline): ENHRY, SYGVKD. V was clipped by 8 bases and J by 0 bases; unmatched bases: 5. The CDR3 contains 14 residues. The CDR3 region has the DNA TGTGCCATCCGAGGACAGGGAGCTAACTATGGCTACACCTTC. Its protein product is CAIRGQGANYGYTF.